The 24 T cell receptor beta chains below all came from one sample that was sequenced in a study of lymphopenia after photon versus proton radiotherapy. Assay: immunoSEQ multiplex PCR; the TCRdb copy retains only in-frame clones and omits some. The table has 7,400 or so clones, 80% to 90% seen once. Specimen: peripheral blood, collected from a patient treated with photon-based radiotherapy. Receptors were obtained from a woman aged 70-85 years with pancreatic cancer.

This CDR3 reads CASSLVGQGAYEQYF. CDR3 bases: TGTGCCAGCAGCTTAGTGGGCCAGGGGGCATACGAGCAGTACTTC. V is TRBV7-3 and J is TRBJ2-7; TRBD1 agrees at 8 bases. Germline V lookup: CDR1 SGHTA, CDR2 FQGTGA. V lost 2 bases and J lost 4; bases outside the gene matches: 7. The CDR3 extends over 15 amino acids.

The V gene is TRBV27, the J gene TRBJ2-3, with a tentative D call TRBD1 (6 bases). The germline V and J ends were trimmed by 2 bases and 6 bases, with 9 bases remaining between them. Germline CDR1 reads MNHEY; CDR2 reads SMNVEV (reference sequence). The CDR3 contains 13 residues. The CDR3 nucleotides are TGTGCCAGCAGTTTAGAGGGGGTGGATACGCAGTATTTT. Residues: CASSLEGVDTQYF.

V and J are TRBV11-2 and TRBJ2-3; 8 bases line up with TRBD1. Trimming at V came to 4 bases and at J to 2 bases, leaving 5 bases not matched to a gene. The CDR3 extends over 15 amino acids. Germline V gene sequence: CDR1 SGHAT, CDR2 FQNNGV. The CDR3 here is CASSSQQGVTDTQYF. DNA for the CDR3: TGTGCCAGCAGCTCACAACAGGGGGTCACAGATACGCAGTATTTT. Full variable domain (outside the CDR3, taken from reference TRBV11-2 and TRBJ2-3): EAGVAQSPRYKIIEKRQSVAFWCNPISGHATLYWYQQILGQGPKLLIQFQNNGVVDDSQLPKDRFSAERLKGVDSTLKIQPAKLEDSAVYLCASSSQQGVTDTQYFGPGTRLTVL.

The chain is built from TRBV2 and TRBJ1-3, with unresolved D. CDR1 SNHLY and CDR2 FYNNEI come from the germline V gene. The CDR3 length is 15 residues. V dropped 2 bases and J dropped 2 bases, with 10 bases sitting between them. The CDR3 is CASSELGYAGNTIYF. The CDR3 DNA reads as TGTGCCAGCAGTGAACTGGGATACGCTGGAAACACCATATATTTT.

The rearrangement joins TRBV11-2 to TRBJ2-2, with 9 bases fitting TRBD1. The CDR3 runs 17 residues. Germline-derived CDR1 and CDR2 are SGHAT and FQNNGV. The trim removed 5 bases at V and 4 bases at J, leaving 11 bases unmatched. CDR3 bases: TGTGCCAGCAGCCACGCTACCGGGACAGGGTTCACCGGGGAGCTGTTTTTT. It yields the protein CASSHATGTGFTGELFF.

This chain joins TRBV9 and TRBJ2-3, with no clear D. Germline V gene sequence: CDR1 SGDLS, CDR2 YYNGEE. This CDR3 region has 14 residues. V was clipped by 3 bases and J by 2 bases, with 10 bases between them. CDR3 sequence (DNA): TGTGCCAGCAGCGCCCGTGGGTCCACAGATACGCAGTATTTT. It translates to CASSARGSTDTQYF.

The V call is TRBV18, the J call TRBJ2-2; D remains ambiguous. The CDR3 runs to 14 residues. V lost 2 bases, J lost 5 bases, and 9 bases lay in between. Germline CDR1 reads KGHSH; CDR2 reads LQKENI. The CDR3 spells CASSPETRTGELFF. CDR3 DNA sequence: TGTGCCAGCTCACCAGAAACGAGGACCGGGGAGCTGTTTTTT.

V gene TRBV27 combines with J gene TRBJ2-7, with D tentatively TRBD2 (6 bases). The V and J ends lost 4 bases and 2 bases respectively, with 12 bases between them. This CDR3 is 14 amino acids long. Germline V gene sequence: CDR1 MNHEY, CDR2 SMNVEV (reference sequence). For the CDR3, the DNA is TGTGCCAGCAGTTCCCTTGGAGGGACCTACGAGCAGTACTTC. It translates to CASSSLGGTYEQYF.

The chain employs TRBV4-3 and TRBJ1-4; D is unresolved. CDR1 and CDR2 from the germline V gene are LGHNA and YSLEER. V was trimmed by 4 bases and J by 4 bases, leaving 13 bases between them. The CDR3 sequence is 15 residues long. CDR3 sequence reads: CASSRRGGSNEKLFF. The CDR3 nucleotides read TGCGCCAGCAGCCGCCGAGGAGGAAGTAATGAAAAACTGTTTTTT.

The chain recombines TRBV19 with TRBJ2-4, with D possibly matching TRBD1 (6 bases). The V gene's germline CDR1 is LNHDA and CDR2 SQIVND (reference sequence). Trimming cost V 4 bases and J 0 bases, with 13 bases left between them. This CDR3 spans 16 amino acids. CDR3 DNA: TGTGCCAGTAGTAAAACGGACAGAGTAGCCAAAAACATTCAGTACTTC. It yields the protein CASSKTDRVAKNIQYF.

The V and J genes are TRBV19 and TRBJ2-5; TRBD1 might be the D (5 bases). CDR1 is LNHDA and CDR2 is SQIVND in the germline V gene (reference sequence). CDR3 size: 13 residues. V lost 4 bases and J lost 8, with 14 bases in between. In DNA, the CDR3 is TGTGCCAGTAGTAGGACACCCGTGGGTACCCAGTACTTC. This codes for CASSRTPVGTQYF.

In this sample, this clone turned up once. The rearrangement uses TRBV28 and TRBJ2-7; 11 bases are shared with TRBD2. Germline-derived CDR1 and CDR2 are MDHEN and SYDVKM. V trimming: 4 bases; J trimming: 3 bases; junction bases outside the gene matches: 11. The CDR3 extends over 17 amino acids. The DNA of the CDR3 is TGTGCCAGCAGTTCCTACCTAGCGGGAGGCGTCAGCTACGAGCAGTACTTC. It codes for CASSSYLAGGVSYEQYF. The full variable domain, its missing parts supplied by reference TRBV28 and TRBJ2-7, is DVKVTQSSRYLVKRTGEKVFLECVQDMDHENMFWYRQDPGLGLRLIYFSYDVKMKEKGDIPEGYSVSREKKERFSLILESASTNQTSMYLCASSSYLAGGVSYEQYFGPGTRLTVT.

The V call is TRBV4-3, the J call TRBJ2-5; D not certain. From germline, CDR1 is LGHNA and CDR2 YSLEER. This CDR3 is built from 14 residues. The ends were cut back, 0 bases at V and 5 bases at J, with 10 bases in the middle. The CDR3 spells CASSQEWATETQYF. For the CDR3, the DNA is TGCGCCAGCAGCCAAGAGTGGGCAACGGAGACCCAGTACTTC.

The J gene is TRBJ2-7, the V gene TRBV28, with 8 bases identical to TRBD1. This CDR3 contains 15 residues. The V segment lost 2 bases and the J segment 3 bases; nucleotides outside the gene matches: 6. Germline loops: CDR1 MDHEN, CDR2 SYDVKM. The CDR3 coding sequence is TGTGCCAGCAGTTTACCCGGACAGGGCCTCTACGAGCAGTACTTC. Amino acids: CASSLPGQGLYEQYF.

The rearrangement uses TRBV7-9 and TRBJ1-2; 10 bases match TRBD1. J was trimmed by 6 bases and V by 10 bases; bases with no gene match: 17. From germline, CDR1 is SEHNR and CDR2 FQNEAQ (reference sequence). The CDR3 sequence is 16 residues long. The CDR3: CAIGDLGQGQRDGYTF. The CDR3 DNA sequence: TGTGCCATCGGAGATTTGGGACAGGGGCAACGTGATGGCTACACCTTC.

The chain couples TRBV6-6 to TRBJ1-2; 7 nucleotides match TRBD1. The CDR3 loop spans 15 amino acids. Germline V gene sequence: CDR1 MNHNY, CDR2 SVGAGI (reference sequence). Germline trimming cut 6 bases from V and 1 base from J; bases unmatched to any gene: 8. Written as DNA, the CDR3 is TGTGCCAGCAGCCAAGAAGGACAGGTTAACTATGGCTACACCTTC. Its translation is CASSQEGQVNYGYTF.

The CDR3 DNA reads as TGTGCCAGCAGCTTGCATCGCGGGAGCTCCTACGAGCAGTACTTC. This sequence encodes CASSLHRGSSYEQYF. The gene calls are TRBV9 and TRBJ2-5, with 7 bases aligning to TRBD2. TRBJ2-7 explains the end of the DNA better; the J call may be wrong. Looked up from germline, CDR1 is SGDLS and CDR2 is YYNGEE. The CDR3 is 15 amino acids.

The DNA for the CDR3 is TGTGCCAGCAGCCAAGAAGAAAGGAGCGGACCTAGCACAGATACGCAGTATTTT. This translates into CASSQEERSGPSTDTQYF. This chain links TRBV4-2 with TRBJ2-3, with a tentative D call TRBD2 (5 bases). V was trimmed by 0 bases and J by 0 bases, leaving 16 bases between them. Germline V gene data show CDR1 as LGHNA and CDR2 as YNFKEQ. There are 18 residues in the CDR3.

The rearrangement uses TRBV7-9 and TRBJ1-6; unclear D gene. This CDR3 spans 14 amino acids. Deletions cut 1 base from V and 3 bases from J, with 4 bases between. Germline CDR1 SEHNR, CDR2 FQNEAQ (reference sequence). The CDR3 loop reads CASSLGNYNSPLHF. The CDR3 bases are TGTGCCAGCAGCTTAGGGAACTATAATTCACCCCTCCACTTT.

This rearrangement joins TRBV14 to TRBJ1-2; tentative D call: TRBD1 (5 bases). Germline V gene data show CDR1 as SGHDN and CDR2 as FVKESK. Deletions cut 0 bases from V and 5 bases from J, with 13 bases between. The CDR3 covers 15 residues. The CDR3 is CASSQDLTGFYGYTF. CDR3 bases: TGTGCCAGCAGCCAAGATTTAACAGGCTTTTATGGCTACACCTTC.

V gene TRBV6-5 combines with J gene TRBJ2-2, with 7 bases lining up with TRBD1. This CDR3 region has 15 residues. Germline CDR1 and CDR2: MNHEY and SVGAGI. Losses at the gene ends were 6 bases for V and 2 bases for J; bases not matched to a gene: 6. The CDR3 nucleotides read TGTGCCAGCAGGCCGGGACAGACTAACACCGGGGAGCTGTTTTTT. It translates to CASRPGQTNTGELFF.

The V call is TRBV29-1, the J call TRBJ2-1; no clear D. This CDR3 is 16 amino acids long. V lost 6 bases and J 2 bases, leaving 20 bases between the germline ends. CDR1 and CDR2 (germline): SQVTM, ANQGSEA. The CDR3 is CSVQKPHVSPYNEQFF. CDR3 DNA sequence: TGCAGCGTCCAAAAACCCCACGTTTCCCCCTACAATGAGCAGTTCTTC.

This chain uses TRBV29-1 with TRBJ2-1, with unresolved D. The CDR3 runs to 13 residues. Germline loops: CDR1 SQVTM, CDR2 ANQGSEA. V was shortened by 5 bases and J by 5 bases, with 13 bases between the two germline ends. Written as DNA, the CDR3 is TGCAGCGTTCTTCCATTTTGGGACAATGAGCAGTTCTTC. Translating gives CSVLPFWDNEQFF.

This clone was seen just once. This sequence joins TRBV7-9 and TRBJ1-1, with D perhaps matching TRBD1 (6 bases). From germline, CDR1 is SEHNR and CDR2 FQNEAQ (reference sequence). CDR3 length: 13 residues. V was cut by 2 bases and J by 8 bases, with 12 bases left in between. The CDR3 DNA sequence: TGTGCCAGCAGCTTACCGACAGGCCAAGAAGCTTTCTTT. Translating gives CASSLPTGQEAFF.